The clone carrying this T cell receptor (beta chain) showed up just a few times. Antigen unknown. The sample is drawn from a study of T-cell memory formation after mild COVID-19. Looking at the study overall: Each donor largely had its own TCR clusters.

TCRdb used MiXCR to reprocess the 5' RACE reads, holding one entry per CDR3 protein. The sample shows more than 150,000 distinct CDR3 sequences, approximately 10% of them seen only once. Whole-study results and caveats: Pre-infection memory harbored some responding clones, suggesting cross-reactive memory joined. CD4+ bias marked clones expanding day 15 to 37, unlike balanced contracting clones. Contracting clones localized mainly to CM and EM when CD4+ and mainly to EMRA when CD8+.

The specimen was PBMCs or a T cell subset sorted from them (not recorded which). The sequence came from a man between 18 and 29 years old who had mild COVID-19 (a few samples of this study predate the infection). Cell type and time point are not known.

Here the CDR3 DNA reads TGCGCCAGCAGCCTCATGACAGGGGATGACGGGGAGCTGTTTTTT. Translation: CASSLMTGDDGELFF. The rearrangement joins TRBV5-1 to TRBJ2-2; 8 positions match TRBD1. V was clipped by 4 bases and J by 7 bases; unmatched bases: 9. The CDR3 sequence is 15 residues long. The V gene's germline CDR1 is SGHRS and CDR2 YFSETQ. Filled out from reference TRBV5-1 and TRBJ2-2, the complete variable domain reads KAGVTQTPRYLIKTRGQQVTLSCSPISGHRSVSWYQQTPGQGLQFLFEYFSETQRNKGNFPGRFSGRQFSNSRSEMNVSTLELGDSALYLCASSLMTGDDGELFFGEGSRLTVL.